This TCR beta chain was sequenced in a study of metastatic and nonmetastatic thyroid tumors. At the level of the study: Comparison of repertoires was carried out across blood and tumor or nodule tissue from malignant and benign thyroid patients. Regarding the study as a whole: It was reportedly found that TCR beta diversity was significantly higher in malignant thyroid tumors than in benign nodules, a difference seen in both blood and tumor samples.

Original data processing: A distant-metastasis classifier for papillary thyroid cancer was built using CDR3 differences across clinicopathological groups. TCRdb re-called the PCR reads via MiXCR. The V and J calls and clone size are TCRdb's, not the authors'. The repertoire holds around 41,000 clones, around 3.1% seen once, with approximately 10% in the top ten. This clone was seen a handful of times. Its antigen is unknown. No patient received treatment before thyroid surgery. This CDR3 is built from 18 residues. V lost 0 bases and J 0 bases, leaving 14 bases between the germline ends. The gene calls are TRBV12-3 or TRBV12-4 and TRBJ2-2; no definite D call. Sequenced sample: blood. The source is a female donor with papillary thyroid cancer or a benign thyroid nodule (not recorded which). Some clones in this sample may be carry-over from other donors' samples. The CDR3 protein is CASSLARAVTANTGELFF. The DNA of the CDR3 is TGTGCCAGCAGTTTAGCTAGGGCGGTCACTGCGAACACCGGGGAGCTGTTTTTT.